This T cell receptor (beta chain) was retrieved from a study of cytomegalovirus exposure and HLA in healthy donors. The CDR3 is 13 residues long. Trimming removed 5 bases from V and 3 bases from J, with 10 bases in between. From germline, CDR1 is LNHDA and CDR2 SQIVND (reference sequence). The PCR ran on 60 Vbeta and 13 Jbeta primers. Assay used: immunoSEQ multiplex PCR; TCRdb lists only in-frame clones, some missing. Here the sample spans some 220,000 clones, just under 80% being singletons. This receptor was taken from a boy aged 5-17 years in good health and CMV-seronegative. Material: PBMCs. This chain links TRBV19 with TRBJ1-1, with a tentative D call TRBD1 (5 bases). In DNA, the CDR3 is TGTGCCAGTAGTGTTCTAGGGGACACTGAAGCTTTCTTT. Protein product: CASSVLGDTEAFF.